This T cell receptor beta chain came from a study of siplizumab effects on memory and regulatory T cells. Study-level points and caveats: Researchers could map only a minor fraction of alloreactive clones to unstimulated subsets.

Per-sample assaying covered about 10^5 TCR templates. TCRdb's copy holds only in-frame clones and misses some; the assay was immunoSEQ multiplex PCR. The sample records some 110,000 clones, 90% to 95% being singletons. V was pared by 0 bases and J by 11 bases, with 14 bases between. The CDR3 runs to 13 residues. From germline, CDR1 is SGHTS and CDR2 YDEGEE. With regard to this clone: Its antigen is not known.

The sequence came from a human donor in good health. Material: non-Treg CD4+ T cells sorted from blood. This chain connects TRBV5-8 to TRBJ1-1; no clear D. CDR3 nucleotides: TGTGCCAGCAGCTTGGAAGAGAGGGTAGTGGCTTTCTTT. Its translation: CASSLEERVVAFF.